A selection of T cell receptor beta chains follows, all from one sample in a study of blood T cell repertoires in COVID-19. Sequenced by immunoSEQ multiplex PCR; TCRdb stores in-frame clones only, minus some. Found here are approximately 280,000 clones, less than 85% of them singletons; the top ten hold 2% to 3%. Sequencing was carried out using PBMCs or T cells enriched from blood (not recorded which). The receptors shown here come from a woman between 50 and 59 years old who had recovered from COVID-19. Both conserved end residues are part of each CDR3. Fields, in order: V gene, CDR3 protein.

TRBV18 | CASSPAGTQNSPLHF
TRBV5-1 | CASSTSGITYNEQFF
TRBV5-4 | CASSLGTASTDTQYF
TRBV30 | CAWNRGYGYTF
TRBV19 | CASRHYRKANYGYTF
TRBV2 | CASSVGLNTEAFF
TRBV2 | CASRYRGRVEAFF
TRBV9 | CASSVGQGREKLFF
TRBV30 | CAFPGQAGYGYTF
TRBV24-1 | CATSDFDGVGYTF
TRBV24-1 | CATSDGLASDEQFF
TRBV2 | CARRDMGWSSTEAFF
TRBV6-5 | CASSTRTGDYNEQFF
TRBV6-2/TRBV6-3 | CASSYFGGRTEAFF
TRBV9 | CASSVGRTTNEKLFF
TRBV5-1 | CASSVSGGTGELFF
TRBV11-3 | CASSLTGNPFQPQHF
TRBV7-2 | CASSLGSGADTQYF
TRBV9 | CASTSGNTIYF
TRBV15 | CATSRGVGQNYGYTF
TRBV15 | CATSKGLAPDTQYF
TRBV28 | CASSPTGLSYNSPLHF
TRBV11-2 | CASSWGLAGETQYF
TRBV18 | CASSPDSFSNQPQHF
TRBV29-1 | CSYRQGGWETQYF
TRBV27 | CASSRRQGVEEAFF
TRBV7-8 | CASTIMGGTEAFF
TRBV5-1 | CASSPGTGSSNEQFF
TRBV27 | CASSHWTGTGDKNIQYF
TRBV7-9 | CASSSGQGNEKLFF
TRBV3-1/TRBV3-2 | CASSRSMGGAYNEQFF
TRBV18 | CASSPRDSSYEQYF
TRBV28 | CASSLLAGTAGYTF
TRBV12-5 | CASGRRKGQAFYGYTF
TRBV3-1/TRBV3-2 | CASSQASNYGYTF
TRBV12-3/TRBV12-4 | CASSLAPDRGAFF
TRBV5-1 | CASSLDSYGYTF
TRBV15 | CATSRDTGLAGGEQFF